The 25 T cell receptor beta chains below come from one sample, sequenced in a study of regulatory T cells in long-lasting Graves disease. The TCR beta library used iRepertoire HTBI primers with Arm-PCR amplification of CDR3. TCRdb reprocessed the multiplex PCR reads with MiXCR, giving one entry per CDR3 protein. Here the sample spans 310,000 or so distinct CDR3 sequences, under 25% being singletons. Sample time point: persistent/refractory GD, antithyroid drugs over 5 years with positive TRAb. Generation of the TCR library employed RNA extracted from PBMCs. The sequencing here drew on peripheral blood mononuclear cells (PBMCs), taken when the disease was refractory, from a patient treated with antithyroid drugs. The origin of the receptors is a female donor with Graves disease.

V usage is TRBV6-2 or TRBV6-3 and J usage is TRBJ2-7; 8 nucleotides match TRBD2. Trimming took 0 bases from V and 4 from J; bases not matched to a gene: 2. Germline V lookup: CDR1 MNHEY, CDR2 SVGEGT. The CDR3 covers 14 residues. CDR3: CASSYSSGSYEQYF. The CDR3 DNA sequence: TGTGCCAGCAGTTACTCGAGCGGGAGTTACGAGCAGTACTTC.

This clonotype has just a few counts. This chain connects TRBV6-1 to TRBJ2-1; perhaps TRBD2 as D (6 bases). The CDR3 runs to 13 residues. Between the trimmed V and J ends, which lost 8 bases and 6 bases, there was a span of 14 bases. CDR1 and CDR2 (germline): MNHNS, SASEGT. CDR3 coding DNA: TGTGCCAGCGGGACTCTCCCTGCCAATGAGCAGTTCTTC. Protein product: CASGTLPANEQFF.

The chain joins TRBV7-2 to TRBJ2-5, with 7 bases that match TRBD2. This CDR3 comprises 15 residues. The V segment lost 5 bases and the J segment 3 bases; nucleotides outside the gene matches: 9. Germline CDR1 and CDR2: SGHTA and FQGNSA. CDR3 residues: CASSNLAELKETQYF. The CDR3 DNA sequence: TGTGCCAGCAGCAATCTAGCGGAGCTTAAAGAGACCCAGTACTTC. The full variable domain, completed using reference TRBV7-2 and TRBJ2-5, is GAGVSQSPSNKVTEKGKDVELRCDPISGHTALYWYRQSLGQGLEFLIYFQGNSAPDKSGLPSDRFSAERTGGSVSTLTIQRTQQEDSAVYLCASSNLAELKETQYFGPGTRLLVL.

The rearrangement joins TRBV20-1 to TRBJ2-7, with TRBD2 matching over 8 bases. This CDR3 contains 14 residues. Germline V gene sequence: CDR1 DFQATT, CDR2 SNEGSKA (reference sequence). J lost 7 bases, V lost 1 base, and 9 bases had no gene match. DNA for the CDR3: TGCAGTGCTAGAGCTCCCGGGAGGGCGGGGGAGCAGTACTTC. It yields the protein CSARAPGRAGEQYF.

J is TRBJ1-1 and V is TRBV5-1; possible D gene TRBD1, 6 bases. The germline V and J ends were trimmed by 2 bases and 3 bases, with 8 bases remaining between them. The CDR3 loop spans 13 amino acids. Germline values: CDR1 SGHRS, CDR2 YFSETQ. CDR3 nucleotide sequence: TGCGCCAGCAGCTTCGGGGGCTACACTGAAGCTTTCTTT. It encodes CASSFGGYTEAFF.

The table lists this clonotype with many counts. The chain recombines TRBV28 with TRBJ2-7, with 9 positions matching TRBD2. In germline, CDR1 is MDHEN, CDR2 SYDVKM. The trim removed 6 bases at V and 3 bases at J, leaving 6 bases unmatched. The CDR3 covers 14 residues. The CDR3 DNA is TGTGCCAGCAGATTCAGCGGGAGGCTCTACGAGCAGTACTTC. Translation gives CASRFSGRLYEQYF.

This sequence joins TRBV12-5 and TRBJ2-1; perhaps TRBD1 as D (5 bases). The V end was cut by 6 bases, the J end by 3 bases, with 12 bases between. Germline assignment: CDR1 LGHNT and CDR2 FRNRAP. The CDR3 consists of 14 residues. The CDR3 protein is CASGPGHLYNEQFF. The CDR3 region has the DNA TGTGCTAGTGGGCCAGGACACCTCTACAATGAGCAGTTCTTC.

This clonotype was recorded at least ten times. The J gene is TRBJ2-5, the V gene TRBV18, with 7 bases aligning to TRBD1. CDR3 length: 14 amino acids. In germline, CDR1 is KGHSH, CDR2 LQKENI. V lost 5 bases and J lost 2; bases outside the gene matches: 5. CDR3 sequence (DNA): TGTGCCAGCTCAAGGGAACAGGGGCAAGAGACCCAGTACTTC. This translates into CASSREQGQETQYF.

This clonotype has a count of ten or more. The V and J genes are TRBV7-2 and TRBJ2-5, with 10 bases matching TRBD2. The germline V gene encodes CDR1 SGHTA and CDR2 FQGNSA. The CDR3 sequence is 18 residues long. The V segment lost 4 bases and the J segment 0 bases; nucleotides outside the gene matches: 11. This CDR3 reads CASSSVGGSGRHQETQYF. The DNA of the CDR3 is TGTGCCAGCAGCTCCGTGGGGGGTAGCGGGAGGCACCAAGAGACCCAGTACTTC. The full variable domain, completed using reference TRBV7-2 and TRBJ2-5, is GAGVSQSPSNKVTEKGKDVELRCDPISGHTALYWYRQSLGQGLEFLIYFQGNSAPDKSGLPSDRFSAERTGGSVSTLTIQRTQQEDSAVYLCASSSVGGSGRHQETQYFGPGTRLLVL.

This clonotype was counted a few times. The chain joins TRBV30 to TRBJ2-5; 7 bases fit TRBD1. The V gene's germline CDR1 is GTSNPN and CDR2 SVGIG (reference sequence). With 3 bases clipped from V and 5 bases from J, the junction kept 6 bases outside the gene matches. This CDR3 is built from 13 residues. CDR3 nucleotides: TGTGCCTGGAGATACAGGGGTTGGGAGACCCAGTACTTC. Its protein is CAWRYRGWETQYF. The full variable domain, in which reference TRBV30 and TRBJ2-5 provide the parts outside the CDR3, is SQTIHQWPATLVQPVGSPLSLECTVEGTSNPNLYWYRQAAGRGLQLLFYSVGIGQISSEVPQNLSASRPQDRQFILSSKKLLLSDSGFYLCAWRYRGWETQYFGPGTRLLVL.

This clonotype was seen many times. The chain is built from TRBV27 and TRBJ1-2, with 8 bases lining up with TRBD1. Germline CDR1 is MNHEY and CDR2 is SMNVEV (reference sequence). The V and J ends lost 8 bases and 4 bases, in that order; junction bases with no gene match: 9. The length of the CDR3 is 14 residues. The CDR3 nucleotides are TGTGCCAGCGGATCTACAGGGGGTACCTATGGCTACACCTTC. It encodes CASGSTGGTYGYTF.

This clonotype has ten or more counts. The rearrangement joins TRBV20-1 to TRBJ2-5, with D possibly matching TRBD2 (6 bases). The V gene lost 7 bases and the J gene lost 2 bases, with 14 bases spanning the gap. The CDR3 is 13 amino acids. The germline V gene has CDR1 DFQATT and CDR2 SNEGSKA (reference sequence). CDR3 loop: CSEYGGMQETQYF. The CDR3 nucleotides read TGCAGTGAGTACGGCGGGATGCAAGAGACCCAGTACTTC.

This clonotype was seen only once. This clone may be a read error of a much larger clone one base away. The conserved phenylalanine or tryptophan normally closing the CDR3 is absent here, so this likely arose from a read error. The chain employs TRBV3-1 and TRBJ1-2, with D possibly TRBD1 on 5 matching bases. The CDR3 consists of 14 residues. Trimming removed 9 bases at V and 3 bases at J, with 17 bases between. The germline CDR1 and CDR2 sequences are LGHDT and YNNKEL (reference sequence). CDR3: CASTFGARDYGYTS. The CDR3 DNA reads as TGTGCCAGTACCTTCGGGGCCCGGGACTATGGCTACACCTCC.

This sequence joins TRBV27 and TRBJ1-4, with D tentatively TRBD1 (6 bases). The CDR3 runs to 14 residues. Germline CDR1 is MNHEY and CDR2 is SMNVEV (reference sequence). With 10 bases removed from V and 4 bases from J, the gap between germline ends came to 16 bases. The CDR3 region is CANNTGRINEKLFF. The DNA of the CDR3 is TGTGCCAACAACACAGGGCGAATTAATGAAAAACTGTTTTTT.

The table lists this clonotype with many counts. V gene TRBV27 combines with J gene TRBJ2-4, with D possibly being TRBD1 (5 bases). This CDR3 contains 16 residues. V dropped 5 bases and J dropped 0 bases, with 14 bases sitting between them. The germline CDR1 and CDR2 sequences are MNHEY and SMNVEV (reference sequence). The CDR3 coding sequence is TGTGCCAGCAGTCCAAGGGGATGGGCAGCCAAAAACATTCAGTACTTC. It specifies CASSPRGWAAKNIQYF.

This clonotype was detected ten times or more. The chain combines TRBV2 with TRBJ1-5; D not resolved. The CDR3 consists of 15 residues. Trimming pared 6 bases from V and 1 base from J, leaving 13 bases between. In germline, CDR1 is SNHLY, CDR2 FYNNEI. In DNA, the CDR3 is TGTGCCAGCAGAAGAGAAATGGACAGCAATCAGCCCCAGCATTTT. Its translation: CASRREMDSNQPQHF.

The chain couples TRBV11-2 to TRBJ1-1; 8 bases fit TRBD1. The V segment lost 5 bases and the J segment 4 bases; nucleotides outside the gene matches: 9. This CDR3 has 15 residues. Germline loops: CDR1 SGHAT, CDR2 FQNNGV. The CDR3 DNA follows: TGTGCCAGCAGCCCCCAATTGACAGGGGTCACTGAAGCTTTCTTT. Its translation is CASSPQLTGVTEAFF.

This chain connects TRBV6-1 to TRBJ2-7; TRBD2 is a possible D gene (6 bases). Trimming stripped 1 base from V and 6 bases from J, with 13 bases between. The CDR3 length is 14 residues. Germline V gene lookup returns CDR1 MNHNS and CDR2 SASEGT. The CDR3 sequence: CASSEVAANLEQYF. CDR3 DNA: TGTGCCAGCAGTGAAGTAGCGGCAAACCTCGAGCAGTACTTC.

As for this clonotype: A single base separates this from a much larger clone, so it may be a read error. V gene TRBV3-1 combines with J gene TRBJ1-4, with TRBD1 as a possible D gene (6 bases). The germline V gene has CDR1 LGHDT and CDR2 YNNKEL (reference sequence). CDR3 length: 13 amino acids. The CDR3 bases are TGTGCCAGCAGCCAAGAATGGACAGAAAAACTGTCTTTT. Protein sequence: CASSQEWTEKLSF.

The V gene is TRBV2, the J gene TRBJ2-7, with unresolved D. The CDR3 consists of 11 residues. Trimming removed 2 bases at V and 7 bases at J, with 6 bases between. Germline CDR1 is SNHLY and CDR2 is FYNNEI. CDR3 residues: CASSEFQEQYF. The CDR3 DNA sequence: TGTGCCAGCAGTGAATTCCAGGAGCAGTACTTC. The entire variable domain, with the rest obtained from reference TRBV2 and TRBJ2-7, is as follows: EPEVTQTPSHQVTQMGQEVILRCVPISNHLYFYWYRQILGQKVEFLVSFYNNEISEKSEIFDDQFSVERPDGSNFTLKIRSTKLEDSAMYFCASSEFQEQYFGPGTRLTVT.

This clonotype was recorded many times. V and J are TRBV29-1 and TRBJ2-5; 8 bases match TRBD1. The CDR3 loop spans 15 amino acids. Germline V gene lookup returns CDR1 SQVTM and CDR2 ANQGSEA. Unmatched junction bases numbered 7, after V lost 2 bases and J lost 2 bases. The CDR3 loop reads CSVEQDRAIQETQYF. The DNA for the CDR3 is TGCAGCGTTGAACAGGACAGGGCGATACAAGAGACCCAGTACTTC. The whole variable domain, filled in from reference TRBV29-1 and TRBJ2-5, reads SAVISQKPSRDICQRGTSLTIQCQVDSQVTMMFWYRQQPGQSLTLIATANQGSEATYESGFVIDKFPISRPNLTFSTLTVSNMSPEDSSIYLCSVEQDRAIQETQYFGPGTRLLVL.

There are a few counts of this clonotype. The chain combines TRBV15 with TRBJ1-2; maybe TRBD1 (5 bases). V dropped 0 bases and J dropped 10 bases, with 12 bases sitting between them. CDR3 length equals 13 residues. CDR1 is LNHNV, CDR2 YYDKDF, per germline (reference sequence). CDR3 sequence (DNA): TGTGCCACCAGCAGAGATCCAGCACAGGACTACACCTTC. The encoded protein is CATSRDPAQDYTF.

The chain has TRBV2 and TRBJ2-1, with 9 positions matching TRBD2. The CDR3 contains 17 residues. With V trimmed by 2 bases and J by 4 bases, 9 bases remained unmatched. CDR1 and CDR2 (germline): SNHLY, FYNNEI. Here the CDR3 reads CASSETPLAGNYNEQFF. The CDR3 DNA is TGTGCCAGCAGTGAAACCCCCCTAGCGGGAAATTACAATGAGCAGTTCTTC.

This chain joins TRBV5-4 and TRBJ2-7; 10 nucleotides align to TRBD1. The CDR3 consists of 14 residues. Germline lookup yields CDR1 SGHNT and CDR2 YYREEE (reference sequence). The V gene end was trimmed by 6 bases and the J gene end by 7 bases; junction bases not matched to a gene: 10. CDR3: CASTLGQGTREQYF. As DNA, the CDR3 is TGTGCCAGCACCCTGGGACAGGGGACGAGGGAGCAGTACTTC.

V and J are TRBV5-1 and TRBJ2-1; 10 bases agree with TRBD2. Germline V gene sequence: CDR1 SGHRS, CDR2 YFSETQ. CDR3 length equals 16 residues. The V gene end was trimmed by 0 bases and the J gene end by 7 bases; junction bases not matched to a gene: 7. The CDR3 DNA reads TGCGCCAGCAGCTTGGATAGCGGGAGGCCAGGGAATGAGCAGTTCTTC. Encoded protein: CASSLDSGRPGNEQFF.